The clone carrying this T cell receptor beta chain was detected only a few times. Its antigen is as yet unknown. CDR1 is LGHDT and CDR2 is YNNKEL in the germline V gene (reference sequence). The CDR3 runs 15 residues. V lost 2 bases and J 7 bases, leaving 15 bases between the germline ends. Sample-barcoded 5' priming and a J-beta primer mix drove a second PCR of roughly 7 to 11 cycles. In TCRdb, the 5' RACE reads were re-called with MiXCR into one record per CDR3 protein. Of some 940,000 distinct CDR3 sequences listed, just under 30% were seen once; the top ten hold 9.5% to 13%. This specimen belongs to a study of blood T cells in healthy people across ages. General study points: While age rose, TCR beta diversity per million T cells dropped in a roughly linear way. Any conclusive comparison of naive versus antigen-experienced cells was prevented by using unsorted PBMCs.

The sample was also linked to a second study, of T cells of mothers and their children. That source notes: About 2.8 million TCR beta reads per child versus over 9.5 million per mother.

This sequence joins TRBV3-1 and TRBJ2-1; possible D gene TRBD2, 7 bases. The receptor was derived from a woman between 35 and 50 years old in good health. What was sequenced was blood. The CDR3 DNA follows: TGTGCCAGCAGCCAACGGGGGGCCTTTTCAAATGAGCAGTTCTTC. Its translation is CASSQRGAFSNEQFF.